A selection of T cell receptor beta chains follows, all from one sample in a study of shared clonotypes between healthy human individuals. Repertoires were generated with immunoSEQ multiplex PCR, while TCRdb's copy carries only in-frame clones and drops some. The sample consists of under 650,000 clones, 96% of them appearing once. The sequenced material came from naive CD4+ T cells sorted from blood. The source is a woman aged 30 to 39 in good health. Both conserved end residues are part of each CDR3. The D gene is left open where the match is weak. Only part of the rows carry a size: once, few, many, or a class if the clone is expanded.

V gene	D gene	J gene	clone size	CDR3 protein	CDR3 DNA
TRBV11-3	-	TRBJ2-2	-	CASSLEFPGELFF	TGTGCCAGCAGCTTAGAGTTCCCCGGGGAGCTGTTTTTT
TRBV30	-	TRBJ2-2	once	CAWSVLWQGRNTGELFF	TGTGCCTGGAGTGTACTCTGGCAGGGTAGGAACACCGGGGAGCTGTTTTTT
TRBV11-2	-	TRBJ2-7	few	CASSLLGYEQYF	TGTGCCAGCAGCTTATTAGGCTACGAGCAGTACTTC
TRBV7-3	TRBD1	TRBJ2-5	once	CASSLAGGETQYF	TGTGCCAGCAGCTTAGCAGGGGGTGAGACCCAGTACTTC
TRBV6-1	TRBD1	TRBJ2-7	once	CASRRQGPSYEQYF	TGTGCCAGCAGAAGACAGGGGCCCTCCTACGAGCAGTACTTC
TRBV6-5	TRBD1	TRBJ1-2	-	CASRAPGQGYGYTF	TGTGCCAGCAGAGCCCCCGGACAGGGCTATGGCTACACCTTC
TRBV28	-	TRBJ2-7	-	CASSGRQGLIVKYF	TGTGCCAGCAGCGGAAGACAGGGACTCATCGTTAAATACTTC
TRBV29-1	-	TRBJ2-3	once	CSVAFRRFTDTQYF	TGCAGCGTTGCGTTTCGGCGGTTCACAGATACGCAGTATTTT
TRBV27	-	TRBJ2-7	-	CASSEYVRGEQYF	TGTGCCAGCAGTGAGTACGTAAGGGGAGAGCAGTACTTC
TRBV28	-	TRBJ2-6	few	CASSWFGGGANVLTF	TGTGCCAGCAGTTGGTTTGGTGGGGGGGCCAACGTCCTGACTTTC
TRBV28	-	TRBJ2-3	-	CASSLLSENDGDTQYF	TGTGCCAGCAGTTTGCTTAGCGAAAATGATGGAGATACGCAGTATTTT
TRBV5-1	TRBD1	TRBJ1-5	-	CASSFRDRGHKYQPQHF	TGCGCCAGCAGCTTCCGGGACAGGGGGCATAAGTATCAGCCCCAGCATTTT
TRBV4-1	TRBD1	TRBJ1-6	-	CASSQARRGDSLSPLHF	TGCGCCAGCAGCCAAGCGCGAAGGGGGGACAGCCTTTCACCCCTCCACTTT
TRBV19	-	TRBJ2-7	-	CASSTSILQYEQYF	TGTGCCAGTAGTACGTCTATCCTCCAGTACGAGCAGTACTTC
TRBV28	TRBD1	TRBJ2-5	-	CASSFSTGTETQYF	TGTGCCAGCAGTTTTTCGACAGGGACAGAGACCCAGTACTTC
TRBV18	TRBD1	TRBJ1-3	once	CASSPSDRGGNTIYF	TGTGCCAGCTCACCCTCGGACAGGGGCGGAAACACCATATATTTT
TRBV29-1	-	TRBJ2-3	-	CSVETPDRADTQYF	TGCAGCGTTGAAACCCCGGATCGGGCAGATACGCAGTATTTT
TRBV18	-	TRBJ2-2	-	CASSLRTANTGELFF	TGTGCCAGCTCACTCAGGACGGCGAACACCGGGGAGCTGTTTTTT
TRBV18	TRBD2	TRBJ2-1	-	CASSPGLAGANEQFF	TGTGCCAGCTCACCAGGCCTAGCGGGAGCCAATGAGCAGTTCTTC
TRBV7-6	TRBD2	TRBJ2-3	once	CASSLAGRGELESTDTQYF	TGTGCCAGCAGCTTAGCGGGTCGGGGGGAACTAGAGAGCACAGATACGCAGTATTTT
TRBV13	-	TRBJ2-7	-	CASSLKVRRGERVEQYF	TGTGCCAGCAGCTTAAAGGTGCGGAGGGGGGAAAGAGTCGAGCAGTACTTC
TRBV19	-	TRBJ2-5	-	CASRKGLGQETQYF	TGTGCCAGTAGAAAGGGGCTAGGTCAAGAGACCCAGTACTTC
TRBV28	-	TRBJ1-5	-	CATRWGRYNQPQHF	TGTGCCACTCGGTGGGGGCGGTACAATCAGCCCCAGCATTTT
TRBV30	TRBD2	TRBJ2-2	-	CAWRSSGSRAGELFF	TGTGCCTGGAGATCTAGCGGGAGTCGTGCCGGGGAGCTGTTTTTT
TRBV5-4	-	TRBJ1-2	-	CASSPQGTNYGYTF	TGTGCCAGCAGTCCCCAGGGAACTAACTATGGCTACACCTTC
TRBV6-1	TRBD2	TRBJ2-1	-	CASSEWGGPIDNEQFF	TGTGCCAGCAGTGAATGGGGGGGTCCCATAGACAATGAGCAGTTCTTC
TRBV18	TRBD1	TRBJ1-2	-	CASSPDRGPGYTF	TGTGCCAGCTCACCTGACAGGGGACCTGGCTACACCTTC
TRBV28	-	TRBJ2-7	-	CASSPNPGGSYEQYF	TGTGCCAGCAGTCCAAATCCCGGTGGCTCCTACGAGCAGTACTTC
TRBV6-5	TRBD2	TRBJ2-7	-	CASSYSAGGNYEQYF	TGTGCCAGCAGTTACTCGGCGGGAGGGAACTACGAGCAGTACTTC
TRBV4-1	-	TRBJ2-6	-	CASSPSRGSGANVLTF	TGCGCCAGCAGCCCCTCCCGGGGGTCTGGGGCCAACGTCCTGACTTTC
TRBV18	-	TRBJ2-1	-	CASSLAAGDEQFF	TGTGCCAGCTCATTAGCGGCCGGGGATGAGCAGTTCTTC
TRBV27	-	TRBJ2-1	-	CASSLRKLPYNEQFF	TGTGCCAGCAGTTTGCGGAAGCTACCCTACAATGAGCAGTTCTTC
TRBV28	-	TRBJ1-1	-	CASNRPVVKDTEAFF	TGTGCCAGCAACCGACCGGTGGTTAAAGACACTGAAGCTTTCTTT
TRBV5-8	TRBD1	TRBJ1-2	-	CASSGQVALYGYTF	TGTGCCAGCAGCGGACAGGTGGCCCTCTATGGCTACACCTTC
TRBV28	-	TRBJ1-4	-	CASSSWVRATNEKLFF	TGTGCCAGCAGTAGCTGGGTTCGGGCAACTAATGAAAAACTGTTTTTT
TRBV4-1	-	TRBJ1-4	few	CASSLLWQGNNEKLFF	TGCGCCAGCAGCCTTCTGTGGCAGGGTAACAATGAAAAACTGTTTTTT
TRBV28	TRBD1	TRBJ2-7	few	CATSGTVPYEQYF	TGTGCCACGTCCGGGACAGTGCCCTACGAGCAGTACTTC
TRBV6-1	-	TRBJ2-5	-	CASSGRQWQETQYF	TGTGCCAGCAGTGGAAGACAGTGGCAAGAGACCCAGTACTTC
TRBV6-6	-	TRBJ2-3	-	CASSFPTDTQYF	TGTGCCAGCAGTTTCCCGACGGATACGCAGTATTTT